Following are 15 T cell receptor beta chains from one sample sequenced in a study of T-cell reconstitution after alpha-beta-depleted transplantation in children (dated by TCRdb to the mid-2010s). Libraries were made using PCR. TCRdb names Illumina HiSeq 2500 as the instrument used. Molecular barcoding was employed in the preparation of TCR libraries, with unique molecular identifiers being used to normalize TCRbeta repertoire quantification. The raw public reads went through TCRdb reprocessing: fastp at Q25, MiXCR clone calling, in-frame beta chains kept. Rows with one shared CDR3 protein collapse into an entry with the most common genes and DNA. Across this sample there are some 450,000 distinct CDR3 sequences, with 43% seen only once. Of the sample, under 30% is held by the ten largest clones. The treatment or condition label, read with the paper, signifies: allogeneic hematopoietic cell transplantation with graft depleted of TCRalphabeta T cells and CD19 B cells.

The sequencing used PBMCs, collected before TCRalphabeta/CD19-depleted stem cell transplant. The receptors shown here come from a girl aged 2 to 10 with aplastic anemia, due to receive a stem cell transplant.

On this clonotype: The junction shows a germline mismatch at one end, possibly a read error. The V gene is TRBV15, the J gene TRBJ2-7, with D perhaps matching TRBD1 or TRBD2 (6 bases each). Germline-derived CDR1 and CDR2 are LNHNV and YYDKDF (reference sequence). The CDR3 runs 18 residues. DNA of the CDR3: TGTGCCACCAGCAGAGATTGGGGGGCAGCCGGGAACTCCCACGAGCAGTACTTC. Amino acids: CATSRDWGAAGNSHEQYF.

This clonotype has just a few counts. V and J are TRBV16 and TRBJ1-1; possibly TRBD1 for D (5 bases). This CDR3 comprises 13 residues. CDR1 and CDR2 (germline): KGHSY, FQNENV. Trimming pared 5 bases from V and 9 bases from J, leaving 16 bases between. The CDR3: CASSSQFLGQAFF. The CDR3 DNA is TGTGCCAGCAGCAGCCAATTCCTGGGGCAAGCTTTCTTT.

The CDR3 sequence: CATSRPMHEQYF. The CDR3, as DNA: TGTGCCACCAGCAGGCCAATGCACGAGCAGTACTTC. The rearrangement uses TRBV15 and TRBJ2-7; D unresolved. V lost 3 bases, J lost 5 bases, and 8 bases lay in between. The CDR3 length is 12 residues. Per the germline V gene, CDR1 is LNHNV and CDR2 is YYDKDF (reference sequence).

This clonotype has a count of ten or more. This sequence joins TRBV20-1 and TRBJ2-1; 7 nucleotides align to TRBD2. This CDR3 region has 14 residues. V was pared by 7 bases and J by 3 bases, with 9 bases of the junction left unmatched. The V gene's germline CDR1 is DFQATT and CDR2 SNEGSKA (reference sequence). The CDR3 loop is CSVPFGGSYNEQFF. The CDR3 coding sequence is TGCAGTGTTCCTTTCGGCGGGAGCTACAATGAGCAGTTCTTC.

This clonotype was detected only once. The chain carries TRBV20-1 and TRBJ2-1; TRBD1 agrees at 12 bases. CDR1 and CDR2 from the germline V gene are DFQATT and SNEGSKA (reference sequence). With V trimmed by 3 bases and J by 8 bases, 11 bases remained unmatched. The length of the CDR3 is 16 residues. The CDR3 spells CSASSPGQGAFHEQFF. The CDR3 bases are TGCAGTGCTAGCTCCCCGGGACAGGGGGCTTTCCATGAGCAGTTCTTC.

This chain connects TRBV20-1 to TRBJ2-1, with 8 bases identical to TRBD1. V shed 4 bases and J 2 bases; nucleotides not matched to a gene: 7. This CDR3 contains 15 residues. Germline V gives CDR1 DFQATT, CDR2 SNEGSKA (reference sequence). The CDR3 sequence is CSATRDRPPYNEQFF. In DNA, the CDR3 is TGCAGTGCTACCCGGGACAGGCCACCCTACAATGAGCAGTTCTTC.

This clonotype was recorded only once. V usage is TRBV29-1 and J usage is TRBJ2-3; TRBD2 aligns across 11 bases. This CDR3 region has 14 residues. Per germline, CDR1 SQVTM and CDR2 ANQGSEA. V shed 8 bases, J shed 2 bases, and the junction held 6 bases outside the gene matches. This chain's CDR3 is CSPWGLADTDTQYF. CDR3 sequence (DNA): TGCAGCCCCTGGGGACTAGCGGACACAGATACGCAGTATTTT.

In its sample, this clonotype was seen a few times. V is TRBV20-1 and J is TRBJ2-7; 7 bases fit TRBD2. Losses at the gene ends were 5 bases for V and 0 bases for J; bases not matched to a gene: 7. The germline CDR1 and CDR2 sequences are DFQATT and SNEGSKA (reference sequence). The CDR3 is 14 residues long. The CDR3 DNA follows: TGCAGTGCTGAAAGCGGGAAGAGCTCCTACGAGCAGTACTTC. Translation gives CSAESGKSSYEQYF.

The chain couples TRBV4-1 to TRBJ2-3; 12 bases align to TRBD2. The germline CDR1 and CDR2 sequences are MGHRA and YSYEKL. The length of the CDR3 is 17 residues. The junction had 6 bases not matched to a gene; V was cut back by 2 bases and J by 3 bases. The CDR3 loop is CASSQSSGGAWTDTQYF. The CDR3 coding sequence is TGCGCCAGCAGCCAATCTAGCGGGGGGGCATGGACAGATACGCAGTATTTT.

This clonotype showed up many times. This chain links TRBV20-1 with TRBJ1-2, with D perhaps TRBD1 (6 bases). Trimming cost V 2 bases and J 13 bases, with 17 bases left between them. From germline, CDR1 is DFQATT and CDR2 SNEGSKA (reference sequence). This CDR3 has 12 residues. DNA of the CDR3: TGCAGTGCTAGAACGGGACATCTTACCGGCACCTTC. This sequence encodes CSARTGHLTGTF.

This clonotype was counted ten times or more. This chain uses TRBV12-3 or TRBV12-4 with TRBJ2-1, with 10 bases that match TRBD1. The CDR3 totals 15 residues. The ends lost 7 bases at V and 4 bases at J; junction bases unmatched: 7. CDR3 bases: TGTGCCAGCAAACCAGGACAGGGGGATTACAATGAGCAGTTCTTC. It is translated as CASKPGQGDYNEQFF.

This clonotype was observed a handful of times. The chain combines TRBV12-3 or TRBV12-4 with TRBJ2-1; a weak D match, TRBD1 (6 bases). This CDR3 has 15 amino acids. V lost 1 base to trimming and J lost 3 bases, with 10 bases between them. The CDR3 DNA follows: TGTGCCAGCAGTTTAGAGACAGGCGTCTACAATGAGCAGTTCTTC. Residues: CASSLETGVYNEQFF.

In this sample, this clonotype turned up a few times. V is TRBV20-1 and J is TRBJ2-7; D is unresolved. The CDR3 has 10 residues. The V gene lost 5 bases and the J gene lost 6 bases, with 8 bases spanning the gap. The germline CDR1 and CDR2 sequences are DFQATT and SNEGSKA (reference sequence). The CDR3 sequence: CSALLREQYF. The DNA for the CDR3 is TGCAGTGCTTTACTGCGCGAGCAGTACTTC.

V is TRBV15 and J is TRBJ1-5; 7 bases agree with TRBD1. CDR3 length: 14 residues. The V and J ends lost 0 bases and 6 bases, in that order; junction bases with no gene match: 2. Germline V gene data show CDR1 as LNHNV and CDR2 as YYDKDF (reference sequence). CDR3 region: CATSRDRGGQPQHF. Written as DNA, the CDR3 is TGTGCCACCAGCAGAGACAGGGGGGGTCAGCCCCAGCATTTT.

This clonotype turned up a few times. The CDR3 is CASSFRGGGQPQHF. The CDR3 nucleotides read TGTGCCAGCAGCTTCCGAGGGGGCGGGCAGCCCCAGCATTTT. The chain is built from TRBV7-2 and TRBJ1-5; 7 bases line up with TRBD1. The trim removed 3 bases at V and 7 bases at J, leaving 6 bases unmatched. The CDR3 runs 14 residues. Germline CDR1 is SGHTA and CDR2 is FQGNSA.